The clone carrying this T cell receptor (beta chain) was recorded only once. Its target is not known. The data belong to a study of cytomegalovirus exposure and HLA in healthy donors. Study-wide results and limits: Prior analysis indicated that the majority of TCR beta V segments exhibited productivity approximately 90% or approximately 30% of the time. A few CMV-associated chains proved CMV antigen-specific in vitro.

Germline CDR1 and CDR2: SGHRS and YFSETQ. The CDR3 covers 14 residues. Trimming cost V 4 bases and J 4 bases, with 14 bases left between them. Participants comprised healthy donors of bone marrow. Nominal health characterized the donors when sampled, though unrecorded immune exposures were likely. PCR employed 60 Vbeta and 13 Jbeta primers. Produced via immunoSEQ multiplex PCR; TCRdb's table is partial and in-frame only. The data show fewer than 55,000 clones, with roughly 72% seen just once and 22% held by the top ten. The TCR originated in a woman between 50 and 59 years old in good health and CMV-seropositive. Sequencing used PBMCs. This chain joins TRBV5-1 and TRBJ2-5; D perhaps matches TRBD1 (6 bases). The CDR3, as DNA: TGCGCCAGCAGCCGACCCGCACAGGGAGAGACCCAGTACTTC. It specifies CASSRPAQGETQYF.